This T cell receptor (beta chain) came from a study of control samples from healthy donors and cancer patients. Assay used: immunoSEQ multiplex PCR; TCRdb lists only in-frame clones, some missing. The sample carries 150,000 to 200,000 clones, around 95% recorded once. CDR1 and CDR2 (germline): LGHDT, YNNKEL (reference sequence). V was trimmed by 1 base and J by 4 bases, leaving 8 bases between them. The CDR3 totals 14 residues. This sequence was found in a woman aged 40 to 50 in good health. The sequencing input was blood. The rearrangement joins TRBV3-1 (or the pseudogene TRBV3-2) to TRBJ1-5, with D uncertain. The CDR3 region has the DNA TGTGCCAGCAGCCAAGTGGGCCTGAATCAGCCCCAGCATTTT. As protein: CASSQVGLNQPQHF.